The T cell receptor beta chain under discussion was sequenced for a study of T cells expressing NK-cell markers. Study information: Seven of the eight sequenced donors were HCMV-seropositive; one was seronegative. The study's findings and limits: Whether expanded NKG2C+ T cell clones were HCMV-specific remained unclear.

TCRdb reprocessed the 5' RACE reads and reports one entry per CDR3 protein, with no DNA. Recorded for this sample: almost 450,000 distinct CDR3 sequences. As regards this clonotype: As yet, its antigen is unknown.

Sequencing was done on a sample of blood T cells: a sorted CD56 or NKG2C T cell subset, CD4+ or CD8+ T cells, or bulk PBMC T cells (not recorded which). The source of this sequence is a woman between 18 and 70 years old in good health.

The CDR3 protein is CASNKAGTYEQYF. This chain joins TRBV7-9 and TRBJ2-7; TCRdb's D gene call, TRBD2, goes unchecked for lack of DNA. The CDR3 runs to 13 residues. Per germline, CDR1 SEHNR and CDR2 FQNEAQ (reference sequence).